This record concerns one T cell receptor beta chain sequence. Its antigen has not been determined. No per-base quality is available; no much larger clone lies one base away. Libraries were made using the immunoSEQ multiplex PCR assay. TCRdb took over this immuneACCESS table, retaining in-frame rearrangements with V and J assigned. Such tables are incomplete; in checked studies, under half of the missing clones stem from an unresolved V gene, and the remainder is unexplained. The sample table records roughly 20,000 clones; approximately 80% of these occur just once. Clones ranked in the top ten supply around 28% of the sample. The germline V and J ends show losses of 3 bases and 0 bases respectively, and no gene match explains 1 base of the junction. Via the germline V gene, CDR1 is SGHVS and CDR2 FNYEAQ. Including the terminal cysteine and phenylalanine, the CDR3 comprises 14 residues. Only CDR3 DNA is held: 42 bases, read in frame from base 1.

The source of the sample is a study of control samples from healthy donors and cancer patients (TCRdb year 2020). The chain is encoded by TRBV7-6 joined to TRBJ1-2, and 7 junctional nucleotides match TRBD1. Material: PBMCs. The clonotype comes from a man of 80 years or more with head and neck cancer. The CDR3 in this case is CASSFTGANYGYTF. The nucleotide sequence is given as TGTGCCAGCAGCTTTACAGGGGCTAACTATGGCTACACCTTC.